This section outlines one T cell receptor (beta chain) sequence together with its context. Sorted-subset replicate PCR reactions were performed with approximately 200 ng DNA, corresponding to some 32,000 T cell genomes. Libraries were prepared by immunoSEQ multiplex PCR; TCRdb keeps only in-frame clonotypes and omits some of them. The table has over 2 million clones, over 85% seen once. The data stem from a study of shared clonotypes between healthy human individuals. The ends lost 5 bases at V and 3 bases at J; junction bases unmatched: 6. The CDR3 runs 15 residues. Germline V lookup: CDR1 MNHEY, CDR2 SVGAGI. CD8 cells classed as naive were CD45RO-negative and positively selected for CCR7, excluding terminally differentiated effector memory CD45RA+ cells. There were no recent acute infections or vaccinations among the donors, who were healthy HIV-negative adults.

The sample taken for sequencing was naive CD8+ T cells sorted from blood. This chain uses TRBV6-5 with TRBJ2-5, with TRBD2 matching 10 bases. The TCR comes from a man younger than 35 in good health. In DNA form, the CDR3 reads TGTGCCAGCAGTCGGGGACTAGCGCTTGAAGAGACCCAGTACTTC. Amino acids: CASSRGLALEETQYF.